This T cell receptor beta chain emerged from a study of T cell changes during pregnancy in multiple sclerosis. The data were produced by immunoSEQ multiplex PCR, yet TCRdb's version contains in-frame clones alone and is incomplete. The sample has roughly 38,000 clones, roughly 90% seen once; the top ten hold over 20%. J lost 6 bases, V lost 4 bases, and 9 bases had no gene match. CDR1 and CDR2 from the germline V gene are SGHRS and YFSETQ. The CDR3 loop spans 14 amino acids. The clonotype originates from a female donor with multiple sclerosis, enrolled in a pregnancy study. The gene calls are TRBV5-1 and TRBJ1-2; 7 bases are a match to TRBD1. The sequences come from CD8+ T cells from peripheral blood mononuclear cells, collected before pregnancy. The CDR3 loop is CASSLDRVQDGYTF. CDR3 nucleotides: TGCGCCAGCAGCCTAGACAGGGTGCAGGATGGCTACACCTTC.